These 14 T cell receptor beta chains share one sample of origin, sequenced in a study of Ad26.COV2.S vaccination and SARS-CoV-2 variants. Using immunoSEQ multiplex PCR, the repertoire was profiled, and TCRdb retains in-frame clones only, with some absent. The table includes approximately 410,000 clones, roughly 90% detected once. Indicated treatment: some 19 received Ad26.COV2.S at low or high dose, single or two shots; five or six received placebo; per-sample allocation not given. On day 63 after the first injection, vaccine and placebo recipients gave samples. This sample comprised peripheral blood, obtained in a trial of Ad26.COV2.S vaccine versus placebo. These receptor sequences come from a person aged 18-60 years who received the Ad26.COV2.S COVID-19 vaccine or a placebo.

The chain has TRBV11-1 and TRBJ1-3; D remains unclear. V was pared by 5 bases and J by 1 base, with 12 bases between. CDR1 is SGHAT and CDR2 is FQDESV in the germline V gene (reference sequence). The CDR3 runs to 15 residues. In DNA, the CDR3 is TGTGCCAGCAGCCAAACGGGTTTATCTGGAAACACCATATATTTT. Protein: CASSQTGLSGNTIYF.

The chain joins TRBV19 to TRBJ2-7; D may match TRBD1 or TRBD2 (7 bases each). The CDR3 runs 13 residues. Trimming removed 10 bases from V and 3 bases from J, with 16 bases in between. The germline gives CDR1 LNHDA, CDR2 SQIVND (reference sequence). CDR3 coding DNA: TGTGCCACCTCCGCAGGGGGGGTCTACGAGCAGTACTTC. Residues: CATSAGGVYEQYF.

The gene calls are TRBV13 and TRBJ2-1; 9 bases are a match to TRBD2. Germline CDR1 reads PRHDT; CDR2 reads FYEKMQ (reference sequence). This CDR3 spans 16 amino acids. With V trimmed by 1 base and J by 7 bases, 8 bases remained unmatched. The CDR3 region is CASSLVGASGVNEQFF. Written as DNA, the CDR3 is TGTGCCAGCAGCTTAGTTGGGGCTAGCGGGGTGAATGAGCAGTTCTTC. Complete variable domain (other parts from reference TRBV13 and TRBJ2-1): AAGVIQSPRHLIKEKRETATLKCYPIPRHDTVYWYQQGPGQDPQFLISFYEKMQSDKGSIPDRFSAQQFSDYHSELNMSSLELGDSALYFCASSLVGASGVNEQFFGPGTRLTVL.

V is TRBV12-3 or TRBV12-4 and J is TRBJ1-6; 7 bases agree with TRBD1. The CDR3 is 13 residues long. The ends lost 3 bases at V and 10 bases at J; junction bases unmatched: 3. The CDR3: CASSFSGGSPLHF. CDR3 nucleotide sequence: TGTGCCAGCAGTTTTTCAGGGGGATCACCCCTCCACTTT.

The V gene is TRBV4-3, the J gene TRBJ1-5, with 10 bases identical to TRBD1. Germline CDR1 LGHNA, CDR2 YSLEER. This CDR3 is built from 17 residues. Trimming at V came to 3 bases and at J to 3 bases, leaving 8 bases not matched to a gene. The DNA for the CDR3 is TGCGCCAGCAGCCAGGACTGGGACAGGGGACACAATCAGCCCCAGCATTTT. It encodes CASSQDWDRGHNQPQHF.

This chain connects TRBV9 to TRBJ2-3, with D hard to call. This CDR3 spans 11 amino acids. Germline CDR1 and CDR2: SGDLS and YYNGEE. Trimming took off 3 bases at V and 2 bases at J, with 1 base between the two ends. CDR3 sequence (DNA): TGTGCCAGCAGCGACACAGATACGCAGTATTTT. Translated: CASSDTDTQYF.

The chain couples TRBV6-6 to TRBJ2-2; 8 bases match TRBD1. The J segment lost 4 bases and the V segment lost 9 bases, leaving 4 bases of the junction unmatched. The germline gives CDR1 MNHNY, CDR2 SVGAGI (reference sequence). The CDR3 contains 13 residues. This CDR3 reads CASIQGATGELFF. DNA of the CDR3: TGTGCCAGTATTCAGGGGGCCACCGGGGAGCTGTTTTTT.

This clone was found once. This sequence joins TRBV2 and TRBJ2-5; 8 nucleotides align to TRBD2. Trimming cost V 6 bases and J 2 bases; bases outside gene matches: 11. Germline V gives CDR1 SNHLY, CDR2 FYNNEI. There are 16 residues in the CDR3. DNA of the CDR3: TGTGCCAGCAGGGAAATACCGGGACTAGTACAAGAGACCCAGTACTTC. Its protein product is CASREIPGLVQETQYF.

The V and J genes are TRBV30 and TRBJ1-4; D unclear. The CDR3 loop spans 15 amino acids. V lost 2 bases and J lost 5, with 15 bases in between. The germline CDR1 and CDR2 sequences are GTSNPN and SVGIG (reference sequence). The CDR3 DNA sequence: TGTGCCTGGAGTCCCCCCCGGACGGGAAATGAAAAACTGTTTTTT. Protein product: CAWSPPRTGNEKLFF.

This clone occurred a few times. The chain is built from TRBV5-4 and TRBJ2-2; a possible D gene is TRBD1 (6 bases). This CDR3 comprises 18 residues. Between the trimmed V and J ends, which lost 3 bases and 0 bases, there was a span of 18 bases. CDR1 is SGHNT, CDR2 YYREEE, per germline (reference sequence). The CDR3 bases are TGTGCCAGCAGCTCACCCCGGGACACCCCGGCGAACACCGGGGAGCTGTTTTTT. Protein product: CASSSPRDTPANTGELFF.

This rearrangement joins TRBV7-2 to TRBJ2-1; TRBD2 is a possible D gene (7 bases). Germline V gene lookup returns CDR1 SGHTA and CDR2 FQGNSA. The CDR3 consists of 15 residues. V lost 1 base to trimming and J lost 7 bases, with 14 bases between them. The CDR3 DNA is TGTGCCAGCAGCTTAGTTCTTGGGGGGGCAAATGAGCAGTTCTTC. Translated: CASSLVLGGANEQFF.

This chain joins TRBV7-6 and TRBJ2-7; 8 bases match TRBD2. The V and J ends lost 2 bases and 7 bases, in that order; junction bases with no gene match: 10. This CDR3 contains 15 residues. Germline V gives CDR1 SGHVS, CDR2 FNYEAQ. The chain's CDR3 is CASSLRVAGIGEQYF. The CDR3 nucleotides read TGTGCCAGCAGCTTAAGAGTAGCGGGGATCGGAGAGCAGTACTTC. Based on the CDR3 plus reference TRBV7-6 and TRBJ2-7, the full variable domain is GAGVSQSPRYKVTKRGQDVALRCDPISGHVSLYWYRQALGQGPEFLTYFNYEAQQDKSGLPNDRFSAERPEGSISTLTIQRTEQRDSAMYRCASSLRVAGIGEQYFGPGTRLTVT.

The chain uses TRBV6-2 or TRBV6-3 and TRBJ2-7; 10 bases line up with TRBD1. Germline lookup yields CDR1 MNHEY and CDR2 SVGEGT. The V segment lost 6 bases and the J segment 4 bases; nucleotides outside the gene matches: 6. CDR3 size: 14 residues. The CDR3 DNA is TGTGCCAGCAGCCCTCGACAGGGGGCGTACGAGCAGTACTTC. Protein sequence: CASSPRQGAYEQYF.

The chain employs TRBV11-3 and TRBJ2-1, with D perhaps given as TRBD1 or TRBD2 (5 bases each). Trimming removed 4 bases at V and 0 bases at J, with 16 bases between. CDR1 is SGHNT and CDR2 is YENEEA in the germline V gene. The CDR3 runs to 17 residues. CDR3 sequence (DNA): TGTGCCAGCAGCTCCCGAGTCGCAGGGACCTCCTACAATGAGCAGTTCTTC. As protein: CASSSRVAGTSYNEQFF.